This T cell receptor beta chain was identified during a study of blood T cells in healthy people across ages. The authors ran a second PCR of roughly 6 to 12 cycles using a sample-barcoded 5' primer and a J-beta primer mix. MiXCR, run by TCRdb on the 5' RACE reads, gives a single entry per CDR3 protein. The sample lists roughly 930,000 distinct CDR3 sequences, about 44% occurring once. This TCR came from a man aged 30 to 39 in good health. The sequencing sample was made of blood.

The CDR3 DNA is TGTGCCAGCAGCTCGAGGGATGGCTATGGCTACACCTTC. It is translated as CASSSRDGYGYTF. V and J are TRBV7-2 and TRBJ1-2; no definite D call. Germline loops: CDR1 SGHTA, CDR2 FQGNSA. V was cut by 4 bases and J by 4 bases, with 10 bases left in between. There are 13 residues in the CDR3.